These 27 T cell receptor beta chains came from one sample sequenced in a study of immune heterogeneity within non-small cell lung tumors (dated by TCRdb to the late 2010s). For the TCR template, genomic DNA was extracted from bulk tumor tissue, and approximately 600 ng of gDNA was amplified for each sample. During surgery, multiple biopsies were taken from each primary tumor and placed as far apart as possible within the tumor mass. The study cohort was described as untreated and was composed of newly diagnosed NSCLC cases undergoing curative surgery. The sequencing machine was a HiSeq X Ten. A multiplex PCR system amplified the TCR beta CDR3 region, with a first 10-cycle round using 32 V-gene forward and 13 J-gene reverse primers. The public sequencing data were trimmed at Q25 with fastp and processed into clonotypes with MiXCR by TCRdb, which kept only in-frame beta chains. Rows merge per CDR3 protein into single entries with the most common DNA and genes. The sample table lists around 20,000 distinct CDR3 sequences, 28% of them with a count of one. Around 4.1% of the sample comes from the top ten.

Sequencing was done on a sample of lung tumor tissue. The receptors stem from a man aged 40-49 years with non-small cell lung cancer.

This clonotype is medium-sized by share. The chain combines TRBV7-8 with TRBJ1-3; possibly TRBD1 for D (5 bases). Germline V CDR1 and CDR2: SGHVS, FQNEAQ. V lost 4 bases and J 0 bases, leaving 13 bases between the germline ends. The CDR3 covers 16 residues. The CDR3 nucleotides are TGTGCCAGCAGCTCATGGGACGCTTCCTCTGGAAACACCATATATTTT. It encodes CASSSWDASSGNTIYF. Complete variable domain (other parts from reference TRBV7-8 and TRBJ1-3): GAGVSQSPRYKVAKRGQDVALRCDPISGHVSLFWYQQALGQGPEFLTYFQNEAQLDKSGLPSDRFFAERPEGSVSTLKIQRTQQEDSAVYLCASSSWDASSGNTIYFGEGSWLTVV.

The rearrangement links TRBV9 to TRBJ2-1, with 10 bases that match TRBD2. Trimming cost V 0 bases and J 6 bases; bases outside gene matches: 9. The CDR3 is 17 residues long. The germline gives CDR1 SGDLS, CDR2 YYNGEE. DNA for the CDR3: TGTGCCAGCAGCGTAGCTACTGGGACTAGCGTGGGCAATGAGCAGTTCTTC. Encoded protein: CASSVATGTSVGNEQFF. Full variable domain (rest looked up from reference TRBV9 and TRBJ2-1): DSGVTQTPKHLITATGQRVTLRCSPRSGDLSVYWYQQSLDQGLQFLIQYYNGEERAKGNILERFSAQQFPDLHSELNLSSLELGDSALYFCASSVATGTSVGNEQFFGPGTRLTVL.

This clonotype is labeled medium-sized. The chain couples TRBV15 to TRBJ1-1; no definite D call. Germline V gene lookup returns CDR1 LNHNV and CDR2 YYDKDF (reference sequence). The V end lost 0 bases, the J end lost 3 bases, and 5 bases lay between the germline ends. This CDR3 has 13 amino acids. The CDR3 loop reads CATSRDTHTEAFF. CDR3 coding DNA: TGTGCCACCAGCAGAGATACACACACTGAAGCTTTCTTT.

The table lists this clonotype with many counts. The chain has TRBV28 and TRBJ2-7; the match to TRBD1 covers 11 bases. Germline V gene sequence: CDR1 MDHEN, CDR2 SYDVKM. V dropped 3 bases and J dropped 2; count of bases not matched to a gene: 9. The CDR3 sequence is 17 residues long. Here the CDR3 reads CASSFGTGGSRTYEQYF. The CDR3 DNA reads TGTGCCAGCAGTTTCGGGACAGGGGGAAGTAGGACCTACGAGCAGTACTTC.

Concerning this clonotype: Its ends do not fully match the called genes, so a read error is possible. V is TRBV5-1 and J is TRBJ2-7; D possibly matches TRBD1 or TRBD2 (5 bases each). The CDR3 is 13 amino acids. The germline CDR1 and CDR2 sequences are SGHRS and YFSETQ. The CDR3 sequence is CANSLGTSALQYF. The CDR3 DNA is TGCGCCAACAGCTTGGGGACCTCTGCGTTACAGTACTTC.

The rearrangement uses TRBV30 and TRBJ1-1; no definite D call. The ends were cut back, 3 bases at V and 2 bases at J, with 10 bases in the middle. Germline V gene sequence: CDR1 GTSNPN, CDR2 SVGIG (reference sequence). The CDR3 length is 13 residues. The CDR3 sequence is CAWRVGSNTEAFF. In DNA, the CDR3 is TGTGCCTGGAGGGTCGGCAGCAACACTGAAGCTTTCTTT. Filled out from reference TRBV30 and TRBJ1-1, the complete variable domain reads SQTIHQWPATLVQPVGSPLSLECTVEGTSNPNLYWYRQAAGRGLQLLFYSVGIGQISSEVPQNLSASRPQDRQFILSSKKLLLSDSGFYLCAWRVGSNTEAFFGQGTRLTVV.

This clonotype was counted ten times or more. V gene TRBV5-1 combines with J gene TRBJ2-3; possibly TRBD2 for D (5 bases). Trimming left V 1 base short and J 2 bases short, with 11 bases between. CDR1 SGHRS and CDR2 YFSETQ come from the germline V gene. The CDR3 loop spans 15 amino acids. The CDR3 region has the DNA TGCGCCAGCAGCTTGACCGGGGTCGCCACAGATACGCAGTATTTT. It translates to CASSLTGVATDTQYF.

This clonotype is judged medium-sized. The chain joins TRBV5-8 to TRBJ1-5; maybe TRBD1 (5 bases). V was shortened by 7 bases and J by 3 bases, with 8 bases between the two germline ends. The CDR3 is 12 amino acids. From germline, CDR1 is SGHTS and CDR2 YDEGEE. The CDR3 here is CASQGANQPQHF. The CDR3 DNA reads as TGTGCCAGCCAGGGAGCCAATCAGCCCCAGCATTTT. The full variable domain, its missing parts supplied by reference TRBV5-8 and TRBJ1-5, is EAGVTQSPTHLIKTRGQQATLRCSPISGHTSVYWYQQALGLGLQFLLWYDEGEERNRGNFPPRFSGRQFPNYSSELNVNALELEDSALYLCASQGANQPQHFGDGTRLSIL.

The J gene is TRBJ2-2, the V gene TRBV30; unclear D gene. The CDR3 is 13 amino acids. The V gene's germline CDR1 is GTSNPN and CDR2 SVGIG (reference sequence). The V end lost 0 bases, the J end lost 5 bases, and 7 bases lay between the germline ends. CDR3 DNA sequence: TGTGCCTGGAGTGTACAAGCTACCGGGGAGCTGTTTTTT. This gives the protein CAWSVQATGELFF.

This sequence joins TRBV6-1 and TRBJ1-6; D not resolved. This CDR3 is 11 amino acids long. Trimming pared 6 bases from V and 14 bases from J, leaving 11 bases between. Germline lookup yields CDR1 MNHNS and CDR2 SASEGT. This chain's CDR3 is CASSHTYALHF. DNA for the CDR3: TGTGCCAGCAGCCATACTTACGCCCTCCACTTT.

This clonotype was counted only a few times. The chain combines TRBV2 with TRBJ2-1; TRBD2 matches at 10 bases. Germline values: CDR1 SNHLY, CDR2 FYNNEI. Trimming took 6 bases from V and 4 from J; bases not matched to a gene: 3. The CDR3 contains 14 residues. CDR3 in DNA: TGTGCCAGCAGCGGGACTAGCGTGTACAATGAGCAGTTCTTC. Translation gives CASSGTSVYNEQFF.

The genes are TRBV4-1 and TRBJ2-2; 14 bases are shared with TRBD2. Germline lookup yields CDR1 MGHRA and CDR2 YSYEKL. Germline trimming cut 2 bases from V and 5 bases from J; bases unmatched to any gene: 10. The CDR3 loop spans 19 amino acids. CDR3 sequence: CASSQPSGLAGARTGELFF. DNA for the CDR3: TGCGCCAGCAGCCAACCTTCGGGACTAGCGGGAGCAAGGACCGGGGAGCTGTTTTTT.

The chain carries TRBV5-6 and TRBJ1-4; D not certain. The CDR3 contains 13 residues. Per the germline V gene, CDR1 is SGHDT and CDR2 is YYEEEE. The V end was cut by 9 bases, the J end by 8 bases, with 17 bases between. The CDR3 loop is CAISPRGREKLFF. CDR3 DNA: TGTGCCATCAGTCCGAGAGGGCGGGAAAAACTGTTTTTT. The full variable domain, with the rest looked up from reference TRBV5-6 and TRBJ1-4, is DAGVTQSPTHLIKTRGQQVTLRCSPKSGHDTVSWYQQALGQGPQFIFQYYEEEERQRGNFPDRFSGHQFPNYSSELNVNALLLGDSALYLCAISPRGREKLFFGSGTQLSVL.

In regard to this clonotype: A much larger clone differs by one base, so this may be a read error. CDR3: CASIRALSGGPREQFF. For the CDR3, the DNA is TGTGCCAGCATCCGGGCCCTATCGGGAGGCCCAAGGGAGCAGTTCTTC. This chain uses TRBV6-1 with TRBJ2-1; TRBD2 aligns across 7 bases. Germline V gene lookup returns CDR1 MNHNS and CDR2 SASEGT. V shed 7 bases, J shed 10 bases, and the junction held 19 bases outside the gene matches. The CDR3 is 16 amino acids.

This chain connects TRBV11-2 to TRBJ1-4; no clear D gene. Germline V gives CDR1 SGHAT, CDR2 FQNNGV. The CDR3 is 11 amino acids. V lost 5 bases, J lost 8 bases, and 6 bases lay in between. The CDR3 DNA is TGTGCCAGCAGCCGAGGCGAAAAACTGTTTTTT. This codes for CASSRGEKLFF.

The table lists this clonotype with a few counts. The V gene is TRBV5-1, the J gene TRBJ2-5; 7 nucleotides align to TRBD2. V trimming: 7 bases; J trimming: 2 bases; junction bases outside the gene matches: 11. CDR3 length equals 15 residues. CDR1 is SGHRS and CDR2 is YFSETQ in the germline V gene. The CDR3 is CASYRGSGPQETQYF. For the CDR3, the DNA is TGCGCCAGCTATCGTGGTAGCGGGCCACAAGAGACCCAGTACTTC.

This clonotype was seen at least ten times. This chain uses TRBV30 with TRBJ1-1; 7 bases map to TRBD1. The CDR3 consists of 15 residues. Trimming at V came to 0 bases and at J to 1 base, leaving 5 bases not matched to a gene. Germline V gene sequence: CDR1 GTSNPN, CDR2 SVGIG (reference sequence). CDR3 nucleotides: TGTGCCTGGAGTGTTAAAGGACAGGCGAACACTGAAGCTTTCTTT. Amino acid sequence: CAWSVKGQANTEAFF.

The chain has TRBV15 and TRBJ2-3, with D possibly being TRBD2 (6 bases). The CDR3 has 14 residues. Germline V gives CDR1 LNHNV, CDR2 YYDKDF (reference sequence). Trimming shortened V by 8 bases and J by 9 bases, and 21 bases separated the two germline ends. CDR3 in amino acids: CATQRSTSGGTQYF. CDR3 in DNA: TGTGCCACCCAGAGATCAACGAGTGGGGGGACGCAGTATTTT. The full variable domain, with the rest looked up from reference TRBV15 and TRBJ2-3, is DAMVIQNPRYQVTQFGKPVTLSCSQTLNHNVMYWYQQKSSQAPKLLFHYYDKDFNNEADTPDNFQSRRPNTSFCFLDIRSPGLGDTAMYLCATQRSTSGGTQYFGPGTRLTVL.

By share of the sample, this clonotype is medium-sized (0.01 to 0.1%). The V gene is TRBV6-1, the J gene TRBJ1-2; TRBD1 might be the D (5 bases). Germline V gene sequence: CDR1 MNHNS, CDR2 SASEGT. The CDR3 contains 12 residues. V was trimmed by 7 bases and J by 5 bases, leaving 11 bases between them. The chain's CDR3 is CASTPGPYGYTF. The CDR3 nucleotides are TGTGCCAGCACCCCAGGGCCTTATGGCTACACCTTC.

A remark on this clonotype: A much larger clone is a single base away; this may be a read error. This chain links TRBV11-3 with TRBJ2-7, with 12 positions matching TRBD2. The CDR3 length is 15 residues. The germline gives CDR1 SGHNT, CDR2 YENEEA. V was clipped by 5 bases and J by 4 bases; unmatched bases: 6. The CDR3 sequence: CASSPRTSGIYEQYF. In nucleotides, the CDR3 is TGTGCCAGCAGCCCACGGACTAGCGGGATTTACGAGCAGTACTTC.

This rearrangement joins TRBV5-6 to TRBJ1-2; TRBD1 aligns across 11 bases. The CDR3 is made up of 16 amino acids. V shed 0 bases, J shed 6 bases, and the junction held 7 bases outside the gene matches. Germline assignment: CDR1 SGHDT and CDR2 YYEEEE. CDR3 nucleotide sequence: TGTGCCAGCAGCTTGGATGGGACAGGGGGTAGGGATGGCTACACCTTC. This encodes CASSLDGTGGRDGYTF.

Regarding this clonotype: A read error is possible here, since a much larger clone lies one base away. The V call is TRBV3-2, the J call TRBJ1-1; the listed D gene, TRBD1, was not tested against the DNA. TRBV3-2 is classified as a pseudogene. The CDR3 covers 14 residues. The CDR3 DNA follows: TGTGCCAGCATCCCACCGGGTCAGGCGGGTGAAGCTTTCTTT. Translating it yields CASIPPGQAGEAFF.

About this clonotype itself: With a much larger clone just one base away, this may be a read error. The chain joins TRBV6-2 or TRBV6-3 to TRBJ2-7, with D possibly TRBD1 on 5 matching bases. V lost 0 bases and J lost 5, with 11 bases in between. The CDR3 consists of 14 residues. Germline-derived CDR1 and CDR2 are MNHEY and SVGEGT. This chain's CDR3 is CASSYSCDRNEQYF. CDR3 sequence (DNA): TGTGCCAGCAGTTACTCGTGCGACAGAAACGAGCAGTACTTC.

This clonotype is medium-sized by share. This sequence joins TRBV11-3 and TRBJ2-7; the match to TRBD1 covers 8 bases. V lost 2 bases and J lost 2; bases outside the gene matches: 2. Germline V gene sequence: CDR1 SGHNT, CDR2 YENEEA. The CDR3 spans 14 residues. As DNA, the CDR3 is TGTGCCAGCAGCTTAACAGGGGGACCCTACGAGCAGTACTTC. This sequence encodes CASSLTGGPYEQYF.

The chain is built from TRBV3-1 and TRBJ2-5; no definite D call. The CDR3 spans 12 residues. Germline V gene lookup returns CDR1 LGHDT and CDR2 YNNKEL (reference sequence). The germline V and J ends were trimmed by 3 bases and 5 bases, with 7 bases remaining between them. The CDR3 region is CASSQLGETQYF. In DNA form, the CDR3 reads TGTGCCAGCAGCCAGCTGGGGGAGACCCAGTACTTC.

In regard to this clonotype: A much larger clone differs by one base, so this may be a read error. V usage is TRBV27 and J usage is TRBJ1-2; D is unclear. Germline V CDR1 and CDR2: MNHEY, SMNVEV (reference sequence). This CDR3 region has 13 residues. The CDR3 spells CASILGPDYGYTF. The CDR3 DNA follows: TGTGCCAGCATTTTAGGACCCGACTATGGCTACACCTTC.

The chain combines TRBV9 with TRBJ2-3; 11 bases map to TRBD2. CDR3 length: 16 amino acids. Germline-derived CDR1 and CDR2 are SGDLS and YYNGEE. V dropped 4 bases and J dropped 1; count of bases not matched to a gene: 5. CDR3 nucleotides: TGTGCCAGCAGCCCTTTACTAGCGGGGGGCACAGATACGCAGTATTTT. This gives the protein CASSPLLAGGTDTQYF.